This entry concerns a single TCR beta chain. There are 14 residues in the CDR3. Germline loops: CDR1 LGHDT, CDR2 YNNKEL (reference sequence). Deletions cut 4 bases from V and 2 bases from J, with 12 bases between. This sample was taken from a study of blood T cell repertoires in COVID-19. Study-wide context: Specimens from acute and convalescent COVID-19 originated in the United States, Italy and Spain.

Repertoires were generated with immunoSEQ multiplex PCR, while TCRdb's copy carries only in-frame clones and drops some. The repertoire consists of around 300,000 clones, with 85% occurring once and the leading ten covering around 3.9%. The chain carries TRBV3-1 (or the pseudogene TRBV3-2) and TRBJ2-7, with D possibly being TRBD2 (7 bases). The material sequenced was peripheral blood. This receptor was taken from a woman in her forties or fifties with active or convalescent COVID-19. The chain's CDR3 is CASSREGGTYEQYF. In nucleotides, the CDR3 is TGTGCCAGCAGCCGGGAGGGGGGGACCTACGAGCAGTACTTC.